This is a list of T cell receptor beta chains from one sample in a study of cytomegalovirus exposure and HLA in healthy donors. Sequenced by immunoSEQ multiplex PCR; TCRdb stores in-frame clones only, minus some. The profile covers some 190,000 clones, with approximately 88% appearing a single time and 1.2% taken by the ten largest. The sequencing sample was made of PBMCs. These receptor sequences come from a boy between 2 and 10 years old in good health and CMV-seronegative. Both conserved end residues are part of each CDR3. A D gene is named only where the DNA matches it firmly. The size entry is marked missing in some rows and otherwise reads once, few, many or a size class.

>-|TRBV9|TRBJ2-7|TRBD1
CASSVGAGGGYEQYF
TGTGCCAGCAGCGTAGGGGCAGGGGGCGGATACGAGCAGTACTTC
>-|TRBV18|TRBJ1-1|-
CASSLHSTLNTEAFF
TGTGCCAGCTCACTACACAGTACGTTGAACACTGAAGCTTTCTTT
>-|TRBV6-5|TRBJ2-2|-
CASSQYTGIAGELFF
TGTGCCAGCAGTCAATATACAGGGATAGCCGGGGAGCTGTTTTTT
>once|TRBV9|TRBJ2-5|TRBD2
CASSFGLAPETQYF
TGTGCCAGCAGCTTTGGACTAGCACCAGAGACCCAGTACTTC
>-|TRBV10-3|TRBJ2-7|TRBD2
CAISEEGGRLLGEQYF
TGTGCCATCAGTGAGGAGGGCGGGAGGCTCCTGGGCGAGCAGTACTTC
>few|TRBV18|TRBJ2-5|-
CASSPNPRVEETQYF
TGTGCCAGCTCACCAAATCCCAGGGTGGAAGAGACCCAGTACTTC
>-|TRBV5-1|TRBJ1-1|TRBD1
CASSLRQGDTEAFF
TGCGCCAGCAGCTTAAGACAGGGAGACACTGAAGCTTTCTTT
>-|TRBV11-2|TRBJ1-5|-
CASSLAPGQPQHF
TGTGCCAGCAGCTTAGCCCCGGGGCAGCCCCAGCATTTT
>-|TRBV2|TRBJ2-1|-
CASRTGLSAYNEQFF
TGTGCCAGCAGGACCGGACTTTCGGCCTACAATGAGCAGTTCTTC
>-|TRBV6-4|TRBJ1-6|TRBD1
CASSEQGASSPLHF
TGTGCCAGCAGTGAGCAGGGGGCGAGTTCACCCCTCCACTTT
>-|TRBV7-9|TRBJ2-7|TRBD2
CASSPLAGGYEQYF
TGTGCCAGCAGCCCACTAGCGGGGGGCTACGAGCAGTACTTC
>-|TRBV19|TRBJ1-5|TRBD1
CASRNRDRAINSNQPQHF
TGTGCCAGTAGGAACCGGGACAGGGCTATTAATAGCAATCAGCCCCAGCATTTT
>-|TRBV14|TRBJ1-1|-
CASSFQGLNTEAFF
TGTGCCAGCAGCTTTCAGGGGTTGAACACTGAAGCTTTCTTT
>-|TRBV2|TRBJ1-1|TRBD1
CASSPSLTGVNMNTEAFF
TGTGCCAGCAGTCCCTCCTTGACAGGGGTCAACATGAACACTGAAGCTTTCTTT
>-|TRBV7-6|TRBJ1-2|-
CASSFRQVGYTF
TGTGCCAGCAGCTTTCGGCAGGTTGGCTACACCTTC
>-|TRBV15|TRBJ1-2|TRBD1
CATSLGTAGYTF
TGTGCCACCAGCCTCGGGACAGCTGGCTACACCTTC
>few|TRBV27|TRBJ2-7|TRBD1
CASRPTGTGTAYEQYF
TGTGCCAGCAGACCTACCGGGACAGGGACCGCCTACGAGCAGTACTTC
>-|TRBV18|TRBJ2-7|TRBD2
CASSLLGAFGRAALHEQYF
TGTGCCAGCTCATTACTCGGGGCGTTCGGGAGGGCCGCACTCCACGAGCAGTACTTC
>-|TRBV18|TRBJ2-5|TRBD2
CASSEPGLAEETQYF
TGTGCCAGCTCAGAACCGGGACTAGCGGAAGAGACCCAGTACTTC
>-|TRBV18|TRBJ2-1|TRBD2
CASSPVGFSGTTYNEQFF
TGTGCCAGCTCACCAGTAGGGTTTAGCGGGACCACCTACAATGAGCAGTTCTTC
>-|TRBV30|TRBJ1-6|-
CAWSVPGYNSPLHF
TGTGCCTGGAGTGTACCCGGTTATAATTCACCCCTCCACTTT
>-|TRBV6-5|TRBJ2-1|TRBD2
CASRGGSSYNEQFF
TGTGCCAGCAGGGGGGGGTCCTCCTACAATGAGCAGTTCTTC
>-|TRBV30|TRBJ1-4|-
CASFLPAGEKLFF
TGTGCTTCCTTCCTTCCGGCGGGGGAAAAACTGTTTTTT
>-|TRBV5-6|TRBJ1-1|-
CASSFRNTEAFF
TGTGCCAGCAGCTTTAGGAACACTGAAGCTTTCTTT
>-|TRBV11-2|TRBJ2-3|TRBD2
CASSFSGSLADTQYF
TGTGCCAGCAGCTTTAGCGGGAGTCTGGCAGATACGCAGTATTTT
>-|TRBV11-3|TRBJ2-5|-
CASSLEGAETQYF
TGTGCCAGCAGCTTAGAGGGCGCAGAGACCCAGTACTTC
>few|TRBV2|TRBJ2-2|TRBD2
CASSESHSGGNTGELFF
TGTGCCAGCAGTGAGAGTCACAGCGGGGGGAACACCGGGGAGCTGTTTTTT
>-|TRBV30|TRBJ2-5|-
CAWSLIRGKETQYF
TGTGCCTGGAGCCTTATTCGGGGAAAAGAGACCCAGTACTTC
>-|TRBV20-1|TRBJ2-2|-
CSAPRAGELFF
TGCAGTGCCCCCCGGGCCGGGGAGCTGTTTTTT
>-|TRBV7-2|TRBJ2-3|TRBD2
CASSRDYRTDTQYF
TGTGCCAGCAGCCGGGACTACCGCACAGATACGCAGTATTTT
>-|TRBV30|TRBJ2-1|-
CAWSVTSGAYNEQFF
TGTGCCTGGAGTGTAACCAGCGGAGCCTACAATGAGCAGTTCTTC
>-|TRBV5-1|TRBJ1-1|-
CASSWGVDTEAFF
TGCGCCAGCAGCTGGGGCGTAGACACTGAAGCTTTCTTT
>-|TRBV5-6|TRBJ2-6|-
CASSLTAMSSGANVLTF
TGTGCCAGCAGCTTGACAGCTATGAGCTCTGGGGCCAACGTCCTGACTTTC
>-|TRBV6-5|TRBJ1-3|-
CASSRGGAKGNTIYF
TGTGCCAGCAGCCGCGGCGGGGCGAAAGGAAACACCATATATTTT
>-|TRBV7-8|TRBJ2-7|-
CASSFARLQQEGTYEQYF
TGTGCCAGCAGCTTCGCGCGCCTGCAACAAGAGGGTACCTACGAGCAGTACTTC
>-|TRBV5-1|TRBJ2-1|TRBD2
CASSRRGGPSSYNEQFF
TGCGCCAGCAGCAGGCGCGGGGGGCCTAGCTCCTACAATGAGCAGTTCTTC
>-|TRBV18|TRBJ2-1|TRBD2
CASSPPGLVEGGEQFF
TGTGCCAGCTCACCCCCAGGACTAGTTGAGGGTGGTGAGCAGTTCTTC
>once|TRBV7-2|TRBJ2-6|TRBD1
CASSRRGTGGSGANVLTF
TGTGCCAGCAGCAGAAGGGGGACAGGGGGTTCTGGGGCCAACGTCCTGACTTTC
>-|TRBV10-2|TRBJ2-1|TRBD2
CASSLAGGPHNEQFF
TGCGCCAGCAGTTTAGCGGGGGGGCCGCACAATGAGCAGTTCTTC
>-|TRBV11-1|TRBJ2-7|TRBD2
CASSLGLAGRNEQYF
TGTGCCAGCAGCTTAGGGCTAGCGGGAAGGAACGAGCAGTACTTC
>once|TRBV7-6|TRBJ2-5|TRBD1
CASSLAYRGTQETQYF
TGTGCCAGCAGCTTAGCTTACAGGGGGACGCAAGAGACCCAGTACTTC
>-|TRBV6-1|TRBJ2-3|-
CASSDRDSTDTQYF
TGTGCCAGCAGTGACAGGGATAGCACAGATACGCAGTATTTT
>-|TRBV5-6|TRBJ2-6|-
CASSLVGAGANVLTF
TGTGCCAGCAGCTTAGTGGGGGCCGGGGCCAACGTCCTGACTTTC
>-|TRBV18|TRBJ2-1|TRBD2
CASSLGGSSYNEQFF
TGTGCCAGCTCACTGGGGGGGTCGAGTTACAATGAGCAGTTCTTC
>-|TRBV6-5|TRBJ1-4|-
CASSYRAGANEKLFF
TGTGCCAGCAGTTATAGGGCGGGGGCTAATGAAAAACTGTTTTTT
>-|TRBV9|TRBJ2-5|TRBD2
CASSSSTSGARETQYF
TGTGCCAGCAGCTCCTCCACTAGCGGGGCTCGAGAGACCCAGTACTTC
>-|TRBV5-6|TRBJ2-1|TRBD2
CASSPQGGEINEQFF
TGTGCCAGCAGCCCGCAGGGAGGGGAGATTAATGAGCAGTTCTTC
>-|TRBV9|TRBJ2-1|-
CASSVNQWANLNEQFF
TGTGCCAGCAGCGTTAACCAGTGGGCAAACCTCAATGAGCAGTTCTTC
>once|TRBV13|TRBJ2-5|-
CASSLGRGAETQYF
TGTGCCAGCAGTTTGGGCAGGGGGGCGGAGACCCAGTACTTC
>-|TRBV9|TRBJ2-3|-
CASSVISGTDTQYF
TGTGCCAGCAGCGTTATCAGTGGCACAGATACGCAGTATTTT
>-|TRBV6-1|TRBJ2-3|-
CASSEGQQDTQYF
TGTGCCAGCAGTGAAGGACAACAAGATACGCAGTATTTT
>-|TRBV15|TRBJ1-6|TRBD1
CATSRDLGTENSPLHF
TGTGCCACCAGCAGAGATTTGGGGACAGAAAATTCACCCCTCCACTTT
>-|TRBV7-8|TRBJ1-2|-
CASSLKAGNGYTF
TGTGCCAGCAGCTTAAAGGCAGGGAATGGCTACACCTTC